This T cell receptor (beta chain) was captured by sequencing in a study of graft-versus-host responses after intestinal transplantation. Whole-study context: Transplants were multivisceral, liver-intestinal, or isolated intestinal.

Notes on the study in general: Those patients showing graft-donor T cell macrochimerism displayed high graft-versus-host to host-versus-graft clonal ratios in allografts. Early post-transplant HvG declines were associated with peak circulating GvH clone levels. The recipient marrow held GvH clones, and some of them showed up first in ileum or blood.

Note on this clone: Its target is unknown.

The germline V gene has CDR1 ENHRY and CDR2 SYGVKD. The CDR3 has 15 amino acids. The V gene lost 5 bases and the J gene lost 4 bases, with 15 bases spanning the gap. This table comes from immunoSEQ multiplex PCR, and its TCRdb copy is limited to in-frame clones, with some not included. The data hold fewer than 45,000 clones, with around nine tenths observed a single time. This receptor was obtained from a human patient who received an intestinal transplant, so some T cells may come from the graft donor. The V gene is TRBV10-3, the J gene TRBJ1-5; TRBD1 is a possible D gene (5 bases). Specimen: PBMCs, collected 524 days after transplant. Here the CDR3 reads CAISPPGGLNQPQHF. CDR3 nucleotide sequence: TGTGCCATCAGTCCCCCTGGGGGATTAAATCAGCCCCAGCATTTT.